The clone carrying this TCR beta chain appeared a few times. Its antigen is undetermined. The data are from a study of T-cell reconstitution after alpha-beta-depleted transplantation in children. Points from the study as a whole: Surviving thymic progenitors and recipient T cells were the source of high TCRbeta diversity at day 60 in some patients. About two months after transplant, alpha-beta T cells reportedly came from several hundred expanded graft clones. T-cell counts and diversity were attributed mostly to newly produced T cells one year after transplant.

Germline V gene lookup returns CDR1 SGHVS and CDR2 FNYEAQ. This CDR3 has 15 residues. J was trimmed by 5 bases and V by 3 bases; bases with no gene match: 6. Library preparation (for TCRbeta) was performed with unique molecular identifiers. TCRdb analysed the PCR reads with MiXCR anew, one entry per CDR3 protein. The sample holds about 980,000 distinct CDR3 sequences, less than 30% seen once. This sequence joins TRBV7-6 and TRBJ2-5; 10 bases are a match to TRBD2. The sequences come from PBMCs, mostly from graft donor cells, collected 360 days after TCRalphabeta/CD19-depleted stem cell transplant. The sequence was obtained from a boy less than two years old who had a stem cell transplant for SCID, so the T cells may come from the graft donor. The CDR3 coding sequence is TGTGCCAGCAGCTTTTCCTTTAGCGGGGGGGAGACCCAGTACTTC. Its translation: CASSFSFSGGETQYF.